The clone carrying this T cell receptor (beta chain) was observed at least ten times. The antigen is not known. These data come from a study of T-cell memory formation after mild COVID-19. Study findings and constraints: Of the contracting clones, CD4+ ones lay mainly in CM and EM, and CD8+ ones in EMRA. Whereas later expanders leaned CD4+, clones contracting day 15 to 85 showed a balanced CD4/CD8 makeup.

The CDR3 is 17 residues long. The trim removed 5 bases at V and 7 bases at J, leaving 8 bases unmatched. UMIs and sample barcodes were carried by the TCR alpha and TCR beta cDNA libraries that 5'RACE produced using constant-segment primers. TCRdb used MiXCR to reprocess the 5' RACE reads, holding one entry per CDR3 protein. The table has roughly 200,000 distinct CDR3 sequences, about a sixth seen once; the top ten hold roughly 2.4%. The sequence was collected from an adult woman who had mild COVID-19 (a few samples of this study predate the infection). Cell type and time point are not known. Sequencing was done on a sample of PBMCs or a T cell subset sorted from them (not recorded which). This chain connects TRBV12-3 or TRBV12-4 to TRBJ2-1; 16 nucleotides match TRBD2. CDR3 in DNA: TGTGCCAGCAGTCCGGGACTAGCGGGAGGGCCGAAGAATGAGCAGTTCTTC. Protein product: CASSPGLAGGPKNEQFF.